What follows describes a single T cell receptor (beta chain). CDR3 length equals 14 residues. CDR1 SGHTA and CDR2 FQGTGA come from the germline V gene. V trimming: 5 bases; J trimming: 1 base; junction bases outside the gene matches: 1. This entry belongs to a study of T cell changes during pregnancy in multiple sclerosis. Here immunoSEQ multiplex PCR was the method, and the copy in TCRdb shows in-frame clones only, minus some. The sample lists about 40,000 clones; about 91% were seen once. The receptor was derived from a female donor with multiple sclerosis, enrolled in a pregnancy study. Sequenced here: CD8+ T cells from peripheral blood mononuclear cells, sampled before pregnancy. This rearrangement joins TRBV7-3 to TRBJ2-3; 9 nucleotides line up with TRBD2. As DNA, the CDR3 is TGTGCCAGCAGCCAGCGGGAGGGCACAGATACGCAGTATTTT. Its protein product is CASSQREGTDTQYF.